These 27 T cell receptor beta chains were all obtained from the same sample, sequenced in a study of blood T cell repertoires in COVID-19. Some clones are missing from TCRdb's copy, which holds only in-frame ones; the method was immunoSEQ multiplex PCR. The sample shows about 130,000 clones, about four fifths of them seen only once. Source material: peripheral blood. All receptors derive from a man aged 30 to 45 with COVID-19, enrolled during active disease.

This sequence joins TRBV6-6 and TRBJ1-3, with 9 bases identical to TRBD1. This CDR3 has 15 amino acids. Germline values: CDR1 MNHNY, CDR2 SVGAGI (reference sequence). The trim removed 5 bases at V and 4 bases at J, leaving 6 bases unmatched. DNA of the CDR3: TGTGCCAGCAGTCTAGGGACAGGGAGCGGAAACACCATATATTTT. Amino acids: CASSLGTGSGNTIYF.

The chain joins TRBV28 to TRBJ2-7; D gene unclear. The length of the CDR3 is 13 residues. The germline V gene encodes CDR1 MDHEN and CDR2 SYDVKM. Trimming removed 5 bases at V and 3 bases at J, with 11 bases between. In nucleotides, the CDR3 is TGTGCCAGCAGTGGAACAGAAAGCTACGAGCAGTACTTC. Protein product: CASSGTESYEQYF.

The CDR3 loop reads CASSLVSETQYF. The CDR3 nucleotides read TGTGCCAGCAGCTTAGTGTCGGAGACCCAGTACTTC. V usage is TRBV11-3 and J usage is TRBJ2-5; D is unresolved. CDR1 SGHNT and CDR2 YENEEA come from the germline V gene. CDR3 length: 12 residues. Trimming removed 1 base from V and 5 bases from J, with 5 bases in between. The full variable domain, with the rest looked up from reference TRBV11-3 and TRBJ2-5, is EAGVVQSPRYKIIEKKQPVAFWCNPISGHNTLYWYLQNLGQGPELLIRYENEEAVDDSQLPKDRFSAERLKGVDSTLKIQPAELGDSAVYLCASSLVSETQYFGPGTRLLVL.

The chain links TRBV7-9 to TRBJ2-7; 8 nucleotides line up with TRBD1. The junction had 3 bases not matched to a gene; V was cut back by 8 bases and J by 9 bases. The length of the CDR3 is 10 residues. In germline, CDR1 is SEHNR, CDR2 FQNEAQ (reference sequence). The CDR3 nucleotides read TGTGCCAGCGGACAGGGCCCGCAGTACTTC. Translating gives CASGQGPQYF.

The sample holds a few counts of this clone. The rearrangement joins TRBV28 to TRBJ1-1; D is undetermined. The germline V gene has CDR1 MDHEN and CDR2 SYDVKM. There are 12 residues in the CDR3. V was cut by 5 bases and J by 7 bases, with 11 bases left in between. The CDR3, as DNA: TGTGCCAGCAGTAAGGCCCCAGGTGAAGCTTTCTTT. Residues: CASSKAPGEAFF.

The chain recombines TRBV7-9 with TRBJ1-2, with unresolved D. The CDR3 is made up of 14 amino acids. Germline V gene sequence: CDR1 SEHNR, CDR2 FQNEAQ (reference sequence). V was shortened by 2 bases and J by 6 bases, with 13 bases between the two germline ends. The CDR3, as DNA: TGTGCCAGCAGCTTAACATCCGGAGGGAATGGCTACACCTTC. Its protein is CASSLTSGGNGYTF.

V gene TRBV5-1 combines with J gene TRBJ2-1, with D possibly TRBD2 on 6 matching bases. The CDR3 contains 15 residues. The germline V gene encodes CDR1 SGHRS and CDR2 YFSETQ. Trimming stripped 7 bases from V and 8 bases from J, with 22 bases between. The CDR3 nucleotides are TGCGCCAGCTACCCCGGGACTGGCACCCCAGATGAGCAGTTCTTC. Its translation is CASYPGTGTPDEQFF.

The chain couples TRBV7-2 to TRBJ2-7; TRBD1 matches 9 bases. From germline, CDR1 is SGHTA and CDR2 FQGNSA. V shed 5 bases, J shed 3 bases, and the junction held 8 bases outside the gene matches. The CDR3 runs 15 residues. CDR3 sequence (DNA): TGTGCCAGCAGCCCTACCTCGGGACAGGGCTACGAGCAGTACTTC. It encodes CASSPTSGQGYEQYF.

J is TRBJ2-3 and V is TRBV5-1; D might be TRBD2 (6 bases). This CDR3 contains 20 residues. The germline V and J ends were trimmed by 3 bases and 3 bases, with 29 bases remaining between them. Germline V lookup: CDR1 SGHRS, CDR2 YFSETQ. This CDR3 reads CASSYSGQSPRSGVTDTQYF. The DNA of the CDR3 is TGCGCCAGCAGCTACTCCGGACAAAGCCCAAGGTCGGGGGTGACAGATACGCAGTATTTT.

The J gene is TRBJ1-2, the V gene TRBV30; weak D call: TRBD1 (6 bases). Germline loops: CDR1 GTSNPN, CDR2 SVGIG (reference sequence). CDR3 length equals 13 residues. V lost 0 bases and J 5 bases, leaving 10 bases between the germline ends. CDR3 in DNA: TGTGCCTGGAGTGTGGGGCAGGGGTATGGCTACACCTTC. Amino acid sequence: CAWSVGQGYGYTF.

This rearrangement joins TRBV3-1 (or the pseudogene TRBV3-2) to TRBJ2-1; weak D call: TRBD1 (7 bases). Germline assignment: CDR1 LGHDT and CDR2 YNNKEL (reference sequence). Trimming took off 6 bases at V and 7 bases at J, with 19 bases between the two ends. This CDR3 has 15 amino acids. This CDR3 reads CASSRLTGRRNEQFF. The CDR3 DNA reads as TGTGCCAGCAGTCGATTGACAGGGAGGCGGAATGAGCAGTTCTTC.

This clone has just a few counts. The CDR3: CASSLFGEVTEAFF. CDR3 DNA sequence: TGTGCCAGCAGTTTATTTGGGGAGGTTACTGAAGCTTTCTTT. The rearrangement uses TRBV28 and TRBJ1-1; D is unresolved. Germline V gene lookup returns CDR1 MDHEN and CDR2 SYDVKM. The CDR3 extends over 14 amino acids. V was trimmed by 1 base and J by 5 bases, leaving 11 bases between them.

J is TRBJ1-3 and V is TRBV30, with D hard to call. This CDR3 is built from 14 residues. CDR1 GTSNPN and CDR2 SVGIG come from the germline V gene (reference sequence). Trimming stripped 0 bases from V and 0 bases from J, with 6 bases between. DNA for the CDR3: TGTGCCTGGAGTGTAACTGACTCTGGAAACACCATATATTTT. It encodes CAWSVTDSGNTIYF. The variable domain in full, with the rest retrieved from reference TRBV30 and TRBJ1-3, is SQTIHQWPATLVQPVGSPLSLECTVEGTSNPNLYWYRQAAGRGLQLLFYSVGIGQISSEVPQNLSASRPQDRQFILSSKKLLLSDSGFYLCAWSVTDSGNTIYFGEGSWLTVV.

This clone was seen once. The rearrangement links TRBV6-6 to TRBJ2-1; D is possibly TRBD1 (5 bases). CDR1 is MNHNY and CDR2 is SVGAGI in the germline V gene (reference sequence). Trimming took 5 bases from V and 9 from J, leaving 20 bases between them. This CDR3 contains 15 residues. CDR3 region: CASSDDREPMGEQFF. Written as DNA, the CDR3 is TGTGCCAGCAGTGACGACAGAGAACCTATGGGTGAGCAGTTCTTC.

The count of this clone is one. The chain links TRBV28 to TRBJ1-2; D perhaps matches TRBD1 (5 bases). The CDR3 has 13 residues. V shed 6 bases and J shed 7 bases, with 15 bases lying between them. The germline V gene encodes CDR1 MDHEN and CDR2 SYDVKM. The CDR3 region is CASSFQGRAGYTF. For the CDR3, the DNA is TGTGCCAGCAGCTTCCAGGGCCGGGCTGGCTACACCTTC.

The CDR3 DNA sequence: TGTGCCTGGGGACAGGAATACAATGAGCAGTTCTTC. Translated, it gives CAWGQEYNEQFF. The J gene is TRBJ2-1, the V gene TRBV30; 7 nucleotides agree with TRBD1. CDR3 length: 12 amino acids. The germline CDR1 and CDR2 sequences are GTSNPN and SVGIG (reference sequence). Losses at the gene ends were 5 bases for V and 4 bases for J; bases not matched to a gene: 2.

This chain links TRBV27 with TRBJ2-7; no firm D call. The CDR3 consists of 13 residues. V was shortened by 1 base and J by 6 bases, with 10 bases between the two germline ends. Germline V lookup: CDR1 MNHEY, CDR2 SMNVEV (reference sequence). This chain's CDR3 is CASSLLLRGEQYF. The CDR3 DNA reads TGTGCCAGCAGTTTATTGCTTCGCGGCGAGCAGTACTTC.

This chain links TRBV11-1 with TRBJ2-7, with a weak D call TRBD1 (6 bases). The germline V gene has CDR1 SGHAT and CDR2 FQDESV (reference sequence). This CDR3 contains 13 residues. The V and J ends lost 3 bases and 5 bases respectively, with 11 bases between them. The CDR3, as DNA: TGTGCCAGCAGCTTTTGGCAGGGGAACGAGCAGTACTTC. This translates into CASSFWQGNEQYF.

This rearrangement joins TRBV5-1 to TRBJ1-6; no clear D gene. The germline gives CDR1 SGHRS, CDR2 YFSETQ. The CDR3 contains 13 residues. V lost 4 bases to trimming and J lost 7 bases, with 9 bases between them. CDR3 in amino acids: CASSGGLNSPLHF. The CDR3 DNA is TGCGCCAGCAGCGGAGGACTGAATTCACCCCTCCACTTT.

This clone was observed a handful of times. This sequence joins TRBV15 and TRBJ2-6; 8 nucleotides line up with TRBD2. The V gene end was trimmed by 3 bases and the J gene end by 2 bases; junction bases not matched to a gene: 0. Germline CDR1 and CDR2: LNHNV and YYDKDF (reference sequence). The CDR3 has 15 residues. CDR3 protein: CATSSSGAGANVLTF. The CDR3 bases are TGTGCCACCAGCAGTAGCGGGGCTGGGGCCAACGTCCTGACTTTC.

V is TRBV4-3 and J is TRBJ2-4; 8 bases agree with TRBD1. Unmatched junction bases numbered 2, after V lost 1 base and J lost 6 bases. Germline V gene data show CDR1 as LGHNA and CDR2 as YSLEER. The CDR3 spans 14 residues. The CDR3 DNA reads TGCGCCAGCAGCCAAGCAGGGGGCTCAAACATTCAGTACTTC. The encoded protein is CASSQAGGSNIQYF.

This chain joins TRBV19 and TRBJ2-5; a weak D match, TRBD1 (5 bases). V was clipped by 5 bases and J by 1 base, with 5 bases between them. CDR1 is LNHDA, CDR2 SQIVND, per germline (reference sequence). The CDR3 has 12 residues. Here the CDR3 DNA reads TGTGCCAGTAGTGACAGCCAAGAGACCCAGTACTTC. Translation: CASSDSQETQYF.

The CDR3 region has the DNA TGTGCCAGCAGCTTGGGTGGGCCTAATCTGTCACTTGGCTACACCTTC. The encoded protein is CASSLGGPNLSLGYTF. The V call is TRBV5-6, the J call TRBJ1-2, with D unresolved. This CDR3 has 16 residues. Germline V gene lookup returns CDR1 SGHDT and CDR2 YYEEEE. V was clipped by 0 bases and J by 7 bases, with 19 bases between them.

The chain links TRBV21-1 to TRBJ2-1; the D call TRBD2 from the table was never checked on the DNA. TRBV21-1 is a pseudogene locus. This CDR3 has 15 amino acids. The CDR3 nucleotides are TGTGCCAGCAGCACCCCGGGACTAGCGAGCGATGAGCAGTTCTTC. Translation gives CASSTPGLASDEQFF.

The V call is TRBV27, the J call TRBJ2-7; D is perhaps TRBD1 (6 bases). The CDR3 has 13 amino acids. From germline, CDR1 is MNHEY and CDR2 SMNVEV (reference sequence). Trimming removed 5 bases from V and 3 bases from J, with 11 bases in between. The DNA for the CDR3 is TGTGCCAGCAGTAAGAGGGGGTACTACGAGCAGTACTTC. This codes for CASSKRGYYEQYF.

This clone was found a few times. DNA for the CDR3: TGTGCCAGCAGTCCCCAGACTAGCGGGAGCACAGATACGCAGTATTTT. It encodes CASSPQTSGSTDTQYF. J is TRBJ2-3 and V is TRBV28; 10 bases are a match to TRBD2. The CDR3 is 16 amino acids. V trimming: 5 bases; J trimming: 0 bases; junction bases outside the gene matches: 5. In germline, CDR1 is MDHEN, CDR2 SYDVKM.

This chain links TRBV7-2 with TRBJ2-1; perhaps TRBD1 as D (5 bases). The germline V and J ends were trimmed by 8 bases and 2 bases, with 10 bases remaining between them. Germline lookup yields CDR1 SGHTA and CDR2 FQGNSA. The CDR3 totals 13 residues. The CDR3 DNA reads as TGTGCCAGCGCCTCCAGGGCCTACAATGAGCAGTTCTTC. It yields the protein CASASRAYNEQFF.